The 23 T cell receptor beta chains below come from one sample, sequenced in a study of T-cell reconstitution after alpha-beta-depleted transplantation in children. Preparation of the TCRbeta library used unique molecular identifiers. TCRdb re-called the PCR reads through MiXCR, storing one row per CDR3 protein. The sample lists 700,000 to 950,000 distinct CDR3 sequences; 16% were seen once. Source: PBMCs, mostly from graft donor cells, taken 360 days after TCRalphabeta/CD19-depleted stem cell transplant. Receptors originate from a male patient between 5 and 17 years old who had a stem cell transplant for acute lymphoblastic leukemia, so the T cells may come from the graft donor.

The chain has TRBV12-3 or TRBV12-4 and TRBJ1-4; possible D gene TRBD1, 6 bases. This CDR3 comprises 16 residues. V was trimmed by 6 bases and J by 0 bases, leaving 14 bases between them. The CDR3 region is CASSSGGTATNEKLFF. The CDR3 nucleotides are TGTGCCAGCAGCTCCGGGGGCACAGCAACTAATGAAAAACTGTTTTTT.

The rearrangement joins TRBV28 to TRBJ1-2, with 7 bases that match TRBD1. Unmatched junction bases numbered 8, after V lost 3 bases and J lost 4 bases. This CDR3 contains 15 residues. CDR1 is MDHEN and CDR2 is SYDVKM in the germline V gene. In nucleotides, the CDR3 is TGTGCCAGCAGTTTCGAAACAGGGGTTGGCTATGGCTACACCTTC. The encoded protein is CASSFETGVGYGYTF.

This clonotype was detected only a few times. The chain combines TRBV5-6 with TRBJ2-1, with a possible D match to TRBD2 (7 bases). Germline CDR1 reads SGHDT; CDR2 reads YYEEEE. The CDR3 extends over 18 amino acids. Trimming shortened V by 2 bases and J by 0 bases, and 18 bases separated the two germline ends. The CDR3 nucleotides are TGTGCCAGCAGCTTTTTCTTTGGGGGCGGGAGCTCCTACAATGAGCAGTTCTTC. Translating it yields CASSFFFGGGSSYNEQFF.

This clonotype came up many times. In nucleotides, the CDR3 is TGCAGCGTGCGGACAGGAGCAAATCAGCCCCAGCATTTT. Residues: CSVRTGANQPQHF. This sequence joins TRBV29-1 and TRBJ1-5; 7 bases fit TRBD1. V lost 6 bases to trimming and J lost 4 bases; unmatched junction nucleotides: 6. The CDR3 extends over 13 amino acids. Germline values: CDR1 SQVTM, CDR2 ANQGSEA. The entire variable domain, with the rest obtained from reference TRBV29-1 and TRBJ1-5, is as follows: SAVISQKPSRDICQRGTSLTIQCQVDSQVTMMFWYRQQPGQSLTLIATANQGSEATYESGFVIDKFPISRPNLTFSTLTVSNMSPEDSSIYLCSVRTGANQPQHFGDGTRLSIL.

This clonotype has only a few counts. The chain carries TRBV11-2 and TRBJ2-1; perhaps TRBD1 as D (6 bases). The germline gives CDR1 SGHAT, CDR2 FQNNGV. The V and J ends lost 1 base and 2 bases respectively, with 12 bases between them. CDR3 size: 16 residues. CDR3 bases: TGTGCCAGCAGCTTAGTAGTCAGGGGAGCCTACAATGAGCAGTTCTTC. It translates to CASSLVVRGAYNEQFF.

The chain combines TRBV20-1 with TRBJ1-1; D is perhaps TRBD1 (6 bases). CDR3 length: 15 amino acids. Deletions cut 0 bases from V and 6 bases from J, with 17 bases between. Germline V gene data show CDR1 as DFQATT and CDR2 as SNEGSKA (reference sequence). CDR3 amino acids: CSARDRLDRTAEAFF. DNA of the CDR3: TGCAGTGCTAGAGATAGATTAGATCGGACAGCTGAAGCTTTCTTT.

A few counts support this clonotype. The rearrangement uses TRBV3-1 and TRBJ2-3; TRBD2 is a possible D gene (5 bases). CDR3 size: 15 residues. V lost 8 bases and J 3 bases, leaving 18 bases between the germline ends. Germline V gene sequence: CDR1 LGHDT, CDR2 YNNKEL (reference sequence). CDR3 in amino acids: CASQRGRLWTDTQYF. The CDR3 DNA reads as TGTGCCAGCCAACGAGGGCGTCTCTGGACAGATACGCAGTATTTT.

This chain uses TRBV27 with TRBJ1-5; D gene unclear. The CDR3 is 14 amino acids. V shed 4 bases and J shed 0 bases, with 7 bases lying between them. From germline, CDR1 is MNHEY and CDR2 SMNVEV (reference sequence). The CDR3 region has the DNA TGTGCCAGCAGTTCTCTGCATAGCAATCAGCCCCAGCATTTT. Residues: CASSSLHSNQPQHF.

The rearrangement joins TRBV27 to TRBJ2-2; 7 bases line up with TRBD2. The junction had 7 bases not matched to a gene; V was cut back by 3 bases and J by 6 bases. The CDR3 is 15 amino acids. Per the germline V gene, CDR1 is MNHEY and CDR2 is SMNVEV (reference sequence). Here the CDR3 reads CASSFGQGGAGELFF. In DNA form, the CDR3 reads TGTGCCAGCAGTTTCGGTCAGGGAGGGGCCGGGGAGCTGTTTTTT.

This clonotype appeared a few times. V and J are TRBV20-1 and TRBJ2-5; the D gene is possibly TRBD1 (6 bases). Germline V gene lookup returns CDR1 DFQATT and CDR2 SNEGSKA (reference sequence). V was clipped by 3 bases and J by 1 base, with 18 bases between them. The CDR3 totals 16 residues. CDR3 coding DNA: TGCAGTGCTAGTGGAGCCGGGACACCGTTCCAAGAGACCCAGTACTTC. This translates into CSASGAGTPFQETQYF.

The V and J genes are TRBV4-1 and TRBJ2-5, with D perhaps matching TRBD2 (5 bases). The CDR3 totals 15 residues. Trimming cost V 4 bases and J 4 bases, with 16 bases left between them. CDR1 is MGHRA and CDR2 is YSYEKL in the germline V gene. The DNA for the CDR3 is TGCGCCAGCAGCCTCAACAAGTGGGCGGGAGAGACCCAGTACTTC. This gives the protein CASSLNKWAGETQYF.

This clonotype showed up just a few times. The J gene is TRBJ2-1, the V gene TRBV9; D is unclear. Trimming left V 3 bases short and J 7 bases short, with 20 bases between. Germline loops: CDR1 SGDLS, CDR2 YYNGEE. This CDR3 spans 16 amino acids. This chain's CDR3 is CASSESPRRAENEQFF. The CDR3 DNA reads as TGTGCCAGCAGCGAGTCCCCGCGAAGGGCCGAGAATGAGCAGTTCTTC. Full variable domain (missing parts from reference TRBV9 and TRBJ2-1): DSGVTQTPKHLITATGQRVTLRCSPRSGDLSVYWYQQSLDQGLQFLIQYYNGEERAKGNILERFSAQQFPDLHSELNLSSLELGDSALYFCASSESPRRAENEQFFGPGTRLTVL.

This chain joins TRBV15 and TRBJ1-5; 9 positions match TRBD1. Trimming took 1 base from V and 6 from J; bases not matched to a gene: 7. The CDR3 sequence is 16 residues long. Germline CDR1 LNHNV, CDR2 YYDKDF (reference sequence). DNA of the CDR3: TGTGCCACCAGCAGAGGGTTGGGACAGGGTACTCAGCCCCAGCATTTT. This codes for CATSRGLGQGTQPQHF.

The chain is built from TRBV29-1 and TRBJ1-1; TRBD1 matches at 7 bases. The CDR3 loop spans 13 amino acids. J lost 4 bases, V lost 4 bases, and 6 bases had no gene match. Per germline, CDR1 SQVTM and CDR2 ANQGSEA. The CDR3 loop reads CSVGTDRATEAFF. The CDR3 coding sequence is TGCAGCGTTGGGACTGACAGGGCCACTGAAGCTTTCTTT.

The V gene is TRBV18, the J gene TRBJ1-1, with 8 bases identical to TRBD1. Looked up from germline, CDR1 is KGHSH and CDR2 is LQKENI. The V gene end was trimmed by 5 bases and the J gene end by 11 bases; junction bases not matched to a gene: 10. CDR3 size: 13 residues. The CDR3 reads CASSGDRGRGAFF. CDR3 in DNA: TGTGCCAGCTCAGGCGACAGGGGCAGAGGGGCTTTCTTT. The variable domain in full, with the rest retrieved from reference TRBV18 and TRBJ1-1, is NAGVMQNPRHLVRRRGQEARLRCSPMKGHSHVYWYRQLPEEGLKFMVYLQKENIIDESGMPKERFSAEFPKEGPSILRIQQVVRGDSAAYFCASSGDRGRGAFFGQGTRLTVV.

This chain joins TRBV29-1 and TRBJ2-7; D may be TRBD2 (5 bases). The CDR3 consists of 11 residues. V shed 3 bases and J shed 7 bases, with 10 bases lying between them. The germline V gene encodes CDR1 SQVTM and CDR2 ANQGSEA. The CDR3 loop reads CSVDVRDEQYF. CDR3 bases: TGCAGCGTTGATGTCCGGGATGAGCAGTACTTC.

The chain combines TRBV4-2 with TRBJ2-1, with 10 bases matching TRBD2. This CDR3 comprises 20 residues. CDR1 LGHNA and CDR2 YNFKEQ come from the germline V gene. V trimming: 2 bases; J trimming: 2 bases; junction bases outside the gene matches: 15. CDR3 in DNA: TGTGCCAGCAGCCAAATTAAGGCTAGCGGGAGTTACTGGACCTACAATGAGCAGTTCTTC. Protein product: CASSQIKASGSYWTYNEQFF.

CDR3 amino acids: CASSLVWRQAFYEQYF. The CDR3 DNA reads TGTGCCAGCAGCTTGGTTTGGCGGCAGGCCTTCTACGAGCAGTACTTC. V usage is TRBV5-5 and J usage is TRBJ2-7, with no clear D. This CDR3 is built from 16 residues. The germline V gene encodes CDR1 SGHKS and CDR2 YYEKEE (reference sequence). Trimming shortened V by 0 bases and J by 3 bases, and 16 bases separated the two germline ends.

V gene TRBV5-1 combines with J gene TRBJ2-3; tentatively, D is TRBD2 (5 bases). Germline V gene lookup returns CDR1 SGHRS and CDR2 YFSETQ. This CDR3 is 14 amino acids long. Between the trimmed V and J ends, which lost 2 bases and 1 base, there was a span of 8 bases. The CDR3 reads CASSFGERTDTQYF. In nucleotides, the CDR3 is TGCGCCAGCAGCTTTGGGGAGCGCACAGATACGCAGTATTTT.

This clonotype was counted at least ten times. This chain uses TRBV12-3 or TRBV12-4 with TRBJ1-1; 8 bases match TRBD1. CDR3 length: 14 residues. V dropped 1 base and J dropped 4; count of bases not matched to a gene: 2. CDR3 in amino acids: CASSLDRGFTEAFF. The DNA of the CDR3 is TGTGCCAGCAGTTTAGACAGGGGGTTCACTGAAGCTTTCTTT.

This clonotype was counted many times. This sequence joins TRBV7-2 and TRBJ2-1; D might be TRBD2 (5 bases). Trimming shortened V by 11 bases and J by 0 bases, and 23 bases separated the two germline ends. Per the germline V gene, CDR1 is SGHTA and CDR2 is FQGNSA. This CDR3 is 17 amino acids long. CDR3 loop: CAEAAVGSGSSYNEQFF. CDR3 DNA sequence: TGTGCCGAGGCGGCCGTGGGATCGGGAAGCTCCTACAATGAGCAGTTCTTC.

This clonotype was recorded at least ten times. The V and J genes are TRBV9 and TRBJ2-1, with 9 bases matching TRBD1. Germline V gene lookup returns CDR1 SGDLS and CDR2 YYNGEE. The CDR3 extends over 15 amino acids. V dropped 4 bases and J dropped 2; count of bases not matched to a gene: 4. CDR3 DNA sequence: TGTGCCAGCAGCCGGACAGGGGTTCCCTACAATGAGCAGTTCTTC. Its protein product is CASSRTGVPYNEQFF.

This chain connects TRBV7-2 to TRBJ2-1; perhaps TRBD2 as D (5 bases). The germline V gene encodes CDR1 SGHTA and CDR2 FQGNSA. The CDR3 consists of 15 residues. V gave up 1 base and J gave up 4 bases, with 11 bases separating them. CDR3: CASSLEASRYNEQFF. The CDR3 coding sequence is TGTGCCAGCAGCTTAGAGGCTAGCAGATACAATGAGCAGTTCTTC.